These 7 T cell receptor beta chains were sequenced from one sample in a study of cytomegalovirus exposure and HLA in healthy donors. Vbeta (60) and Jbeta (13) primers were used in the PCR. Generated by immunoSEQ multiplex PCR, the TCRdb table keeps only in-frame clones and is missing some. This repertoire shows over 150,000 clones, 80% found once; its top ten account for under 6%. Sequencing was done on a sample of PBMCs. The receptor set was obtained from a man younger than 40 in good health and CMV-seronegative.

The gene calls are TRBV28 and TRBJ2-5; TRBD1 is a possible D gene (5 bases). The CDR3 consists of 13 residues. Germline V gene data show CDR1 as MDHEN and CDR2 as SYDVKM. V was clipped by 2 bases and J by 11 bases, with 15 bases between them. The CDR3: CASSLPGPGEQYF. In DNA, the CDR3 is TGTGCCAGCAGTTTACCAGGGCCGGGTGAGCAGTACTTC.

The gene calls are TRBV5-1 and TRBJ1-2; no firm D call. CDR1 is SGHRS, CDR2 YFSETQ, per germline. The length of the CDR3 is 14 residues. V gave up 1 base and J gave up 1 base, with 8 bases separating them. The CDR3 sequence is CASSLLYGNYGYTF. As DNA, the CDR3 is TGCGCCAGCAGCTTGCTTTACGGTAACTATGGCTACACCTTC.

CDR3 protein: CASSYNTGNEQFF. The CDR3 coding sequence is TGTGCCAGCAGTTACAATACAGGGAATGAGCAGTTCTTC. The chain carries TRBV6-6 and TRBJ2-1; tentatively, D is TRBD1 (6 bases). The CDR3 is 13 amino acids. With 2 bases removed from V and 7 bases from J, the gap between germline ends came to 9 bases. In germline, CDR1 is MNHNY, CDR2 SVGAGI (reference sequence).

This rearrangement joins TRBV19 to TRBJ2-5; 7 positions agree with TRBD2. Germline V gives CDR1 LNHDA, CDR2 SQIVND (reference sequence). V lost 4 bases to trimming and J lost 0 bases; unmatched junction nucleotides: 8. The CDR3 consists of 16 residues. The CDR3 DNA is TGTGCCAGTAGTAGAGTGAGCGGGACGTACCAAGAGACCCAGTACTTC. Translating gives CASSRVSGTYQETQYF.

The chain employs TRBV7-3 and TRBJ2-3, with TRBD2 matching 9 bases. CDR1 is SGHTA, CDR2 FQGTGA, per germline. V was pared by 4 bases and J by 3 bases, with 2 bases of the junction left unmatched. CDR3 length equals 14 residues. The CDR3 here is CASSSLAGTDTQYF. The CDR3 nucleotides are TGTGCCAGCAGCTCCCTAGCGGGAACAGATACGCAGTATTTT.

The rearrangement uses TRBV27 and TRBJ1-1; tentatively, D is TRBD1 (5 bases). Trimming pared 0 bases from V and 0 bases from J, leaving 8 bases between. Per germline, CDR1 MNHEY and CDR2 SMNVEV (reference sequence). This CDR3 is built from 15 residues. The CDR3: CASSLSSGVNTEAFF. The DNA of the CDR3 is TGTGCCAGCAGTTTATCGTCGGGGGTGAACACTGAAGCTTTCTTT.

CDR3 region: CASSLVREHFPHEQYF. CDR3 DNA sequence: TGTGCCAGCAGCTTAGTTCGCGAGCACTTCCCCCACGAGCAGTACTTC. The V and J genes are TRBV11-2 and TRBJ2-7, with D unresolved. The CDR3 loop spans 16 amino acids. Germline CDR1 reads SGHAT; CDR2 reads FQNNGV. V was shortened by 1 base and J by 5 bases, with 18 bases between the two germline ends.